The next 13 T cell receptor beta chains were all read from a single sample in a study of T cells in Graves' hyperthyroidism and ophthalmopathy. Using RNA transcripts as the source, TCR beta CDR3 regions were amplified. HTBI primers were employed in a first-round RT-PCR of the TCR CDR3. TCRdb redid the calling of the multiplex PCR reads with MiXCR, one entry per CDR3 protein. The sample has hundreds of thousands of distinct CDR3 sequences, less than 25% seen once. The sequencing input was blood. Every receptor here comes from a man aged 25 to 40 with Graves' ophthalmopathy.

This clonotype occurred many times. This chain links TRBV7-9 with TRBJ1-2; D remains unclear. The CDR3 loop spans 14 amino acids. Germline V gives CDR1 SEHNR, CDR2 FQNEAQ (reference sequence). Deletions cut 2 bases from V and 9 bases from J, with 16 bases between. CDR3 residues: CASSLFEGAESYTF. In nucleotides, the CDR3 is TGTGCCAGCAGCTTATTTGAGGGCGCAGAAAGCTACACCTTC.

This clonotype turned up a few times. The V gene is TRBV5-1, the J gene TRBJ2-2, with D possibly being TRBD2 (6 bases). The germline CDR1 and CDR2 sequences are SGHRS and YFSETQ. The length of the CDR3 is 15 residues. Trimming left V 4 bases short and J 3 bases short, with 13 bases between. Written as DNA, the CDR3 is TGCGCCAGCAGCCCCCCTAGCGTCGACACCGGGGAGCTGTTTTTT. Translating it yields CASSPPSVDTGELFF.

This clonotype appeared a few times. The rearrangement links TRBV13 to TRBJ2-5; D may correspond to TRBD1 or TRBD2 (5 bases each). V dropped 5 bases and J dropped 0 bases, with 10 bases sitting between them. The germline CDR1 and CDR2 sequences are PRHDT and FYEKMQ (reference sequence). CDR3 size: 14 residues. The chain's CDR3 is CASSRDGYQETQYF. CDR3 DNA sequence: TGTGCCAGCAGCCGGGACGGGTACCAAGAGACCCAGTACTTC.

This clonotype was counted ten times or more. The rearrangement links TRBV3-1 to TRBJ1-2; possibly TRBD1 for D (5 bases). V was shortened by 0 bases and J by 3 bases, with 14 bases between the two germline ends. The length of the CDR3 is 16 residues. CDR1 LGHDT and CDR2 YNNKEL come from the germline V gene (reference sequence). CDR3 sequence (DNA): TGTGCCAGCAGCCAAGAGGATGGTGGGGCCTACTATGGCTACACCTTC. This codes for CASSQEDGGAYYGYTF.

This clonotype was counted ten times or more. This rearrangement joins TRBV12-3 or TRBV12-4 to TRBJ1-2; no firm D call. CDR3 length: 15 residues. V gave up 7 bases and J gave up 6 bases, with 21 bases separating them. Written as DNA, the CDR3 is TGTGCCAGCACCATTAACCCCCCCCCGGGGAATGGCTACACCTTC. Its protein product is CASTINPPPGNGYTF.

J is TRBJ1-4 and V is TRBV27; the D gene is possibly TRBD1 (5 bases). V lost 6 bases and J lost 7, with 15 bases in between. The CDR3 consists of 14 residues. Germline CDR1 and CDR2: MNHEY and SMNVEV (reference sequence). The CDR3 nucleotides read TGTGCCAGCAGCAAACAGGAAGGGATTGAAAAACTGTTTTTT. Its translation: CASSKQEGIEKLFF.

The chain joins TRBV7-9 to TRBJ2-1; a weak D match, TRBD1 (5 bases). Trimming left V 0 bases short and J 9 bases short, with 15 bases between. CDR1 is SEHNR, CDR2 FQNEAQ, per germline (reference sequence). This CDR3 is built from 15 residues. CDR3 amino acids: CASSLAGAFDAEQFF. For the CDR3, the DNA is TGTGCCAGCAGCTTAGCAGGGGCGTTTGATGCTGAGCAGTTCTTC.

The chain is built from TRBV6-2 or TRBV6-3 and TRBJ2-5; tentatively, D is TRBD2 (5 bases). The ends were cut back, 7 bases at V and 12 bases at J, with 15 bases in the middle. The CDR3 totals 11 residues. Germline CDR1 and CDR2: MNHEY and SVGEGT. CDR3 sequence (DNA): TGTGCCAGCATCTCGACCGCGAGGGAGTACTTC. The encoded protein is CASISTAREYF.

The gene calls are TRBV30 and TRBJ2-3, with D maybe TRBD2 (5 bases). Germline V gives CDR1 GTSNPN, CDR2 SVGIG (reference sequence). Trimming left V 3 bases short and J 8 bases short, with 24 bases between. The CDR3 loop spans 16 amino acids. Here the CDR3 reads CAWSHGGFFLIGTQYF. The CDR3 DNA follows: TGTGCCTGGAGCCATGGAGGTTTCTTTTTGATAGGTACGCAGTATTTT. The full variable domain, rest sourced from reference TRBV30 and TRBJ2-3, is SQTIHQWPATLVQPVGSPLSLECTVEGTSNPNLYWYRQAAGRGLQLLFYSVGIGQISSEVPQNLSASRPQDRQFILSSKKLLLSDSGFYLCAWSHGGFFLIGTQYFGPGTRLTVL.

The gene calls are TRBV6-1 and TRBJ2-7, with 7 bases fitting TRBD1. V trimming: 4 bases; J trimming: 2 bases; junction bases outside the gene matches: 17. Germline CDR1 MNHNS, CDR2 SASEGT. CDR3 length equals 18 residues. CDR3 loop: CASSGIGTALHPTYEQYF. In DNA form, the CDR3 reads TGTGCCAGCAGTGGCATAGGGACAGCTCTTCACCCTACCTACGAGCAGTACTTC.

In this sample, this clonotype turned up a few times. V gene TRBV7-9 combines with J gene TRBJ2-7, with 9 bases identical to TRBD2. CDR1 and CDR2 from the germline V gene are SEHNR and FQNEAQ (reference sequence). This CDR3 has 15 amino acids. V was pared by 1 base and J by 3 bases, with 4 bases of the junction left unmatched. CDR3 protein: CASSLGLAADYEQYF. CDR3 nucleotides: TGTGCCAGCAGCTTAGGACTAGCGGCAGACTACGAGCAGTACTTC. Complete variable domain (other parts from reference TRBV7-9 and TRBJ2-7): DTGVSQNPRHKITKRGQNVTFRCDPISEHNRLYWYRQTLGQGPEFLTYFQNEAQLEKSRLLSDRFSAERPKGSFSTLEIQRTEQGDSAMYLCASSLGLAADYEQYFGPGTRLTVT.

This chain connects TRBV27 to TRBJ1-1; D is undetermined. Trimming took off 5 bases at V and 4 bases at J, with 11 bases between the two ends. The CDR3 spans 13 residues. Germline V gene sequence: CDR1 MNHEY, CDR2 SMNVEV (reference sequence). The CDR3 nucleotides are TGTGCCAGCAGTCCCGGACGAGTCACTGAAGCTTTCTTT. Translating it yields CASSPGRVTEAFF.

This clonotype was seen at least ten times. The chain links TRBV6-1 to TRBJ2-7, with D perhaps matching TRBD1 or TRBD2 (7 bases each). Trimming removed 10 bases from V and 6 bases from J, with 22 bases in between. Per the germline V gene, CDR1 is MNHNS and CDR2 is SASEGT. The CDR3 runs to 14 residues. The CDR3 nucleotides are TGTGCCACCTCTCCGGGGAGGGGGCAAGGCGAGCAGTACTTC. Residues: CATSPGRGQGEQYF.